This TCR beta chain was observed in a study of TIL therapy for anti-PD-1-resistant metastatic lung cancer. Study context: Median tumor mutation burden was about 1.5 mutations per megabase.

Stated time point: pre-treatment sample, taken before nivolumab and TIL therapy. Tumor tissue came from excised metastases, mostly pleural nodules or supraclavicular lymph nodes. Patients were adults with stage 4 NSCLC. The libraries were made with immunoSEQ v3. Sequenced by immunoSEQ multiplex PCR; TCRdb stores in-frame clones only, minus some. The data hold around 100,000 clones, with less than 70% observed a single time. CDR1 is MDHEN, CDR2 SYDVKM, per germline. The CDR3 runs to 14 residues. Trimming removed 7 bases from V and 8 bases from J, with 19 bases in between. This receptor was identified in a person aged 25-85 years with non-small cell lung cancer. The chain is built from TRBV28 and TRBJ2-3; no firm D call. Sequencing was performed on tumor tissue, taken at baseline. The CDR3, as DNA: TGTGCCAGCACCCTGGCCAGGCGGCAGAGTACGCAGTATTTT. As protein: CASTLARRQSTQYF.